Listed below are T cell receptor beta chains from one sample, sequenced in a study of OX40 agonist ivuxolimab in advanced cancers. Generated by immunoSEQ multiplex PCR, the TCRdb table keeps only in-frame clones and is missing some. The table includes tens of thousands of clones, about 88% detected once. This sample comprised CD4+ or CD8+ T cells sorted from blood, obtained in a trial of the OX40 agonist ivuxolimab. The source is an adult with an advanced solid tumor such as melanoma, head and neck, liver or kidney cancer. Each CDR3 is given with its conserved first and last residue. The D gene is left open where the match is weak. The listing skips clone size in some rows; elsewhere it reads once, few, many or a size class.

cdr3_aa cdr3_nt j_call v_call d_call clone_size
CASSYREPGNTIYF TGTGCCAGCAGTTACAGGGAGCCTGGAAACACCATATATTTT TRBJ1-3 TRBV6-5 . few
CASSPFFGWNIYNEQFF TGCGCCAGCAGCCCCTTTTTCGGCTGGAACATTTACAATGAGCAGTTCTTC TRBJ2-1 TRBV10-1 . .
CASSLPRRLKPYNEQFF TGTGCCAGCAGCTTACCCCGAAGACTTAAACCCTACAATGAGCAGTTCTTC TRBJ2-1 TRBV7-8 . .
CASSFRVASGSGEQFF TGCGCCAGCAGCTTCAGGGTAGCTAGCGGGAGTGGTGAGCAGTTCTTC TRBJ2-1 TRBV5-1 TRBD2 .
CASRADGYQPQHF TGTGCCAGCAGGGCCGACGGCTATCAGCCCCAGCATTTT TRBJ1-5 TRBV6-1 . .
CASSIGDRGQVEQFF TGTGCCAGTAGTATAGGCGACAGGGGGCAGGTTGAGCAGTTCTTC TRBJ2-1 TRBV19 TRBD1 once
CASSLSKQANQPQHF TGTGCCAGCAGTTTATCTAAACAGGCCAATCAGCCCCAGCATTTT TRBJ1-5 TRBV27 . .
CASRAGEDEQFF TGTGCCAGCCGCGCGGGGGAAGATGAGCAGTTCTTC TRBJ2-1 TRBV11-2 TRBD2 .
CASSLLGSGRVLNIQYF TGTGCCAGCAGTTTATTAGGTAGCGGGAGGGTTTTAAACATTCAGTACTTC TRBJ2-4 TRBV28 TRBD2 .
CASYDIGQGTSGGYTF TGCGCCAGCTACGACATCGGACAGGGGACCTCTGGGGGCTACACCTTC TRBJ1-2 TRBV5-1 TRBD1 once
CASRPAHTGELFF TGTGCCAGCAGGCCTGCACACACCGGGGAGCTGTTTTTT TRBJ2-2 TRBV5-6 . .
CASSAPTGLLETQYF TGTGCCAGCAGTGCCCCAACAGGTTTGCTGGAGACCCAGTACTTC TRBJ2-5 TRBV28 . .
CSASAVGEQFF TGCAGTGCCTCAGCGGTGGGAGAGCAGTTCTTC TRBJ2-1 TRBV20-1 . .
CASSKGWVNTEAFF TGTGCCAGCAGCAAAGGATGGGTGAACACTGAAGCTTTCTTT TRBJ1-1 TRBV11-2 . .